This T cell receptor (beta chain) was obtained from a study of blood T cell repertoires in COVID-19. Study-wide background: Collection of acute and convalescent COVID-19 samples took place in the United States, Italy and Spain. PBMCs, B-cell-depleted T cells, or T cells provided the cDNA or gDNA that made up the material.

Libraries were prepared by immunoSEQ multiplex PCR; TCRdb keeps only in-frame clonotypes and omits some of them. The top ten hold about 14% of the sample, which has under 200,000 clones, 84% seen once. Unmatched junction bases numbered 5, after V lost 8 bases and J lost 11 bases. The CDR3 has 11 amino acids. Germline V gene lookup returns CDR1 ENHRY and CDR2 SYGVKD. This sequence was found in a woman in her seventies with COVID-19, enrolled during active disease. Source material: peripheral blood. V usage is TRBV10-3 and J usage is TRBJ1-4; 7 bases fit TRBD1. The CDR3 region is CAIGQAGKLFF. The DNA of the CDR3 is TGTGCCATCGGACAGGCGGGGAAACTGTTTTTT.